This TCR beta chain was sequenced for a study of T-cell reconstitution after alpha-beta-depleted transplantation in children. This clonotype was seen at least ten times. Trimming cost V 2 bases and J 1 base, with 11 bases left between them. The CDR3 sequence is 16 residues long. Germline-derived CDR1 and CDR2 are MNHEY and SVGAGI. It was with unique molecular identifiers that the TCRbeta library was prepared. TCRdb fed the PCR reads into MiXCR, producing one record per CDR3 protein. The sample consists of 190,000 or so distinct CDR3 sequences, roughly 15% of them appearing once. The receptor's source is a human donor who donated a stem cell graft to a child with acute lymphoblastic leukemia. The chain links TRBV6-5 to TRBJ2-2; TRBD1 is a possible D gene (5 bases). Specimen: PBMCs from the stem cell graft donor, collected from the stem cell graft. The CDR3 region is CASSYQMTENTGELFF. CDR3 nucleotides: TGTGCCAGCAGTTACCAGATGACAGAGAACACCGGGGAGCTGTTTTTT.